Sequencing of this T cell receptor (beta chain) was carried out in a study of blood T cell repertoires in COVID-19. The table came from immunoSEQ multiplex PCR; TCRdb's copy has only in-frame clones and leaves some out. Of about 400,000 clones listed, around 92% are singletons. Participant ages covered roughly 18 to 89 years across 25 or so US areas. The TCR sequence derives from a woman aged 25 to 39 who had recovered from COVID-19. The sample comprised PBMCs or T cells enriched from blood (not recorded which).

CDR3 in amino acids: CASSYGQGPNQPQHF. The CDR3 DNA reads as TGTGCCAGCAGTTACGGACAGGGTCCCAATCAGCCCCAGCATTTT. This chain joins TRBV6-5 and TRBJ1-5; TRBD1 matches 8 bases. Trimming removed 2 bases from V and 3 bases from J; junction bases left unmatched: 3. From germline, CDR1 is MNHEY and CDR2 SVGAGI. The CDR3 loop spans 15 amino acids.